The 25 T cell receptor beta chains given below trace back to one sample, sequenced in a study of cytomegalovirus exposure and HLA in healthy donors. PCR was performed using 60 Vbeta and 13 Jbeta primers. The assay was immunoSEQ multiplex PCR, and TCRdb's table has in-frame clones only and misses some. The data hold approximately 59,000 clones, with around 80% observed a single time. Specimen: PBMCs. These receptors all come from a girl aged 5-17 years in good health and CMV-seropositive.

The sample holds one count of this clone. The CDR3 sequence is CASSSTGTTYGYTF. In nucleotides, the CDR3 is TGTGCCAGCAGCTCGACAGGGACGACCTATGGCTACACCTTC. This chain connects TRBV7-2 to TRBJ1-2, with TRBD1 identical over 7 bases. The CDR3 covers 14 residues. Per the germline V gene, CDR1 is SGHTA and CDR2 is FQGNSA. After removal of 4 bases from V and 4 bases from J, the junction contained 6 bases not matched to a gene.

The chain has TRBV5-1 and TRBJ2-1, with TRBD2 matching over 8 bases. The V gene's germline CDR1 is SGHRS and CDR2 YFSETQ. With 2 bases clipped from V and 8 bases from J, the junction kept 12 bases outside the gene matches. The CDR3 consists of 16 residues. This CDR3 reads CASSFSLSREGDEQFF. The DNA of the CDR3 is TGCGCCAGCAGCTTTTCCCTTTCCCGGGAGGGCGATGAGCAGTTCTTC.

The rearrangement uses TRBV2 and TRBJ1-5; unclear D gene. The CDR3 is made up of 13 amino acids. Germline V gives CDR1 SNHLY, CDR2 FYNNEI. Between the trimmed V and J ends, which lost 7 bases and 2 bases, there was a span of 9 bases. CDR3 nucleotides: TGTGCCAGCACTCGCGAAGGCAATCAGCCCCAGCATTTT. Amino acids: CASTREGNQPQHF.

The chain uses TRBV30 and TRBJ2-7, with 8 bases matching TRBD1. The CDR3 runs to 13 residues. Germline lookup yields CDR1 GTSNPN and CDR2 SVGIG (reference sequence). Germline trimming cut 5 bases from V and 6 bases from J; bases unmatched to any gene: 9. The CDR3 DNA sequence: TGTGCCTGGTGTGACTTTACAGGGGGCGAGCAGTACGTC. Its protein is CAWCDFTGGEQYV.

The chain carries TRBV30 and TRBJ1-1; TRBD1 agrees at 8 bases. Looked up from germline, CDR1 is GTSNPN and CDR2 is SVGIG (reference sequence). The V segment lost 2 bases and the J segment 10 bases; nucleotides outside the gene matches: 3. This CDR3 is 11 amino acids long. In DNA form, the CDR3 reads TGTGCCTGGAGTACGACAGGGGTAGCTTTCTTT. Amino acids: CAWSTTGVAFF.

The chain links TRBV7-9 to TRBJ1-5, with D unclear. V lost 6 bases and J lost 4, with 22 bases in between. The CDR3 totals 17 residues. From germline, CDR1 is SEHNR and CDR2 FQNEAQ (reference sequence). The CDR3, as DNA: TGTGCCAGCAGTTCCCTTGACGACGGGTCTTCAAATCAGCCCCAGCATTTT. Its translation: CASSSLDDGSSNQPQHF. The whole variable domain, remainder taken from reference TRBV7-9 and TRBJ1-5, is DTGVSQNPRHKITKRGQNVTFRCDPISEHNRLYWYRQTLGQGPEFLTYFQNEAQLEKSRLLSDRFSAERPKGSFSTLEIQRTEQGDSAMYLCASSSLDDGSSNQPQHFGDGTRLSIL.

The V and J genes are TRBV9 and TRBJ2-6; D may be TRBD1 (6 bases). Trimming left V 4 bases short and J 1 base short, with 12 bases between. The germline V gene encodes CDR1 SGDLS and CDR2 YYNGEE. The length of the CDR3 is 16 residues. The CDR3 loop is CASSPGHFSGANVLTF. CDR3 bases: TGTGCCAGCAGCCCGGGACATTTTTCTGGGGCCAACGTCCTGACTTTC. Filled out from reference TRBV9 and TRBJ2-6, the complete variable domain reads DSGVTQTPKHLITATGQRVTLRCSPRSGDLSVYWYQQSLDQGLQFLIQYYNGEERAKGNILERFSAQQFPDLHSELNLSSLELGDSALYFCASSPGHFSGANVLTFGAGSRLTVL.

This chain joins TRBV29-1 and TRBJ2-1; 8 bases are shared with TRBD1. With 0 bases clipped from V and 7 bases from J, the junction kept 8 bases outside the gene matches. This CDR3 has 15 amino acids. The germline V gene has CDR1 SQVTM and CDR2 ANQGSEA. For the CDR3, the DNA is TGCAGCGTTGAAGAGGGGTCGGGACAGGTTAATGAGCAGTTCTTC. This encodes CSVEEGSGQVNEQFF.

This chain connects TRBV7-9 to TRBJ1-1; the D gene is possibly TRBD1 (5 bases). In germline, CDR1 is SEHNR, CDR2 FQNEAQ (reference sequence). The CDR3 extends over 13 amino acids. V lost 4 bases, J lost 11 bases, and 17 bases lay in between. The CDR3 spells CASSSLSGGVAFF. CDR3 in DNA: TGTGCCAGCAGCTCCTTATCGGGGGGTGTGGCTTTCTTT.

V usage is TRBV6-6 and J usage is TRBJ1-6; TRBD1 aligns across 7 bases. There are 15 residues in the CDR3. Germline lookup yields CDR1 MNHNY and CDR2 SVGAGI (reference sequence). V lost 2 bases to trimming and J lost 7 bases; unmatched junction nucleotides: 5. The CDR3: CASSYGGQQNSPLHF. Written as DNA, the CDR3 is TGTGCCAGCAGTTACGGGGGACAGCAAAATTCACCCCTCCACTTT.

Of note for this clone: A read error may produce the germline difference seen at one junction end. V gene TRBV7-7 combines with J gene TRBJ1-1; D is unresolved. The CDR3 is 14 amino acids. Germline V gene lookup returns CDR1 SSHAT and CDR2 FNYEAQ (reference sequence). DNA for the CDR3: TGTGCTAGCAGCCCAGGACTGATGAACACTGAAGCTTTCTTT. This codes for CASSPGLMNTEAFF.

The gene calls are TRBV21-1 and TRBJ2-7; TRBD2, the D gene given by the table, was not confirmed from the DNA. TRBV21-1 is given as a pseudogene. The CDR3 covers 15 residues. CDR3 in DNA: TGTGCCAGCAGCAAAGGCAGCGGCGGGTCCTACGAGCAGTACTTC. This translates into CASSKGSGGSYEQYF.

The rearrangement uses TRBV29-1 and TRBJ2-7; 7 bases are shared with TRBD1. Germline-derived CDR1 and CDR2 are SQVTM and ANQGSEA. The CDR3 has 12 amino acids. With 6 bases clipped from V and 3 bases from J, the junction kept 5 bases outside the gene matches. CDR3 coding DNA: TGCAGCGTAGAGGACAGGAACTACGAGCAGTACTTC. It encodes CSVEDRNYEQYF.

This clone was recorded once. The chain employs TRBV5-1 and TRBJ2-7; unclear D gene. The V gene lost 4 bases and the J gene lost 1 base, with 12 bases spanning the gap. Germline-derived CDR1 and CDR2 are SGHRS and YFSETQ. This CDR3 region has 14 residues. The CDR3 nucleotides read TGCGCCAGCAGCCCCCCAACTCCTTCCTACGAGCAGTACTTC. It encodes CASSPPTPSYEQYF.

V is TRBV9 and J is TRBJ2-1; D perhaps matches TRBD2 (5 bases). V gave up 0 bases and J gave up 2 bases, with 9 bases separating them. The CDR3 is 15 amino acids. The V gene's germline CDR1 is SGDLS and CDR2 YYNGEE. DNA of the CDR3: TGTGCCAGCAGCGTAGAAACTAGTACCTACAATGAGCAGTTCTTC. It is translated as CASSVETSTYNEQFF.

The gene calls are TRBV11-3 and TRBJ2-5; D might be TRBD2 (6 bases). CDR1 is SGHNT, CDR2 YENEEA, per germline. The CDR3 spans 14 residues. Trimming took 5 bases from V and 5 from J, leaving 15 bases between them. CDR3 region: CASSQGIRGETQYF. The CDR3 nucleotides read TGTGCCAGCAGCCAGGGTATACGGGGGGAGACCCAGTACTTC.

This chain joins TRBV6-5 and TRBJ2-5; TRBD2 aligns across 12 bases. The CDR3 runs 15 residues. Germline CDR1 is MNHEY and CDR2 is SVGAGI. Losses at the gene ends were 5 bases for V and 2 bases for J; bases not matched to a gene: 3. As DNA, the CDR3 is TGTGCCAGCAGTCGAGGACTAGCGGGGCAAGAGACCCAGTACTTC. It encodes CASSRGLAGQETQYF.

This clone was counted a single time. V gene TRBV7-9 combines with J gene TRBJ1-4, with D possibly matching TRBD1 (6 bases). Germline V gene lookup returns CDR1 SEHNR and CDR2 FQNEAQ (reference sequence). CDR3 length: 15 amino acids. V was shortened by 2 bases and J by 4 bases, with 11 bases between the two germline ends. CDR3 sequence reads: CASSLTTGSNEKLFF. Written as DNA, the CDR3 is TGTGCCAGCAGCTTAACGACAGGCAGTAATGAAAAACTGTTTTTT.

The CDR3 reads CASSAGEETQYF. In nucleotides, the CDR3 is TGTGCCAGCAGTGCGGGGGAGGAGACCCAGTACTTC. The chain has TRBV6-1 and TRBJ2-5, with D tentatively TRBD2 (6 bases). The germline V gene encodes CDR1 MNHNS and CDR2 SASEGT. The CDR3 sequence is 12 residues long. Deletions cut 4 bases from V and 5 bases from J, with 8 bases between.

V is TRBV4-1 and J is TRBJ2-3; D possibly corresponds to TRBD2 (5 bases). The germline CDR1 and CDR2 sequences are MGHRA and YSYEKL. V shed 0 bases and J shed 3 bases, with 10 bases lying between them. This CDR3 has 15 amino acids. The CDR3 spells CASSQDWAGTDTQYF. Here the CDR3 DNA reads TGCGCCAGCAGCCAAGATTGGGCGGGTACAGATACGCAGTATTTT.

The chain links TRBV7-9 to TRBJ2-1; weak D call: TRBD1 (5 bases). Looked up from germline, CDR1 is SEHNR and CDR2 is FQNEAQ (reference sequence). The CDR3 has 14 residues. Trimming stripped 3 bases from V and 6 bases from J, with 12 bases between. The CDR3 loop is CASSLAGPSNEQFF. For the CDR3, the DNA is TGTGCCAGCAGCTTGGCAGGGCCGTCCAATGAGCAGTTCTTC.

V gene TRBV11-2 combines with J gene TRBJ1-2; TRBD1 matches at 9 bases. This CDR3 has 13 residues. The V gene's germline CDR1 is SGHAT and CDR2 FQNNGV. Germline trimming cut 5 bases from V and 7 bases from J; bases unmatched to any gene: 5. CDR3 protein: CASSPGTGTGYTF. In DNA form, the CDR3 reads TGTGCCAGCAGCCCGGGGACAGGGACTGGCTACACCTTC.

This sequence joins TRBV6-1 and TRBJ1-4, with D perhaps matching TRBD1 (6 bases). V was shortened by 9 bases and J by 7 bases, with 9 bases between the two germline ends. The germline CDR1 and CDR2 sequences are MNHNS and SASEGT. The CDR3 totals 11 residues. The CDR3 loop is CARGGGEKLFF. The CDR3, as DNA: TGTGCCAGAGGGGGGGGTGAAAAACTGTTTTTT.

The chain carries TRBV11-2 and TRBJ1-4, with TRBD1 matching 8 bases. Looked up from germline, CDR1 is SGHAT and CDR2 is FQNNGV. This CDR3 is 15 amino acids long. Unmatched junction bases numbered 10, after V lost 8 bases and J lost 5 bases. The CDR3 sequence is CASSKGTGINEKLFF. DNA of the CDR3: TGTGCCAGCTCGAAAGGGACAGGCATAAATGAAAAACTGTTTTTT.

About this clone itself: Other DNA sequences of this sample code for an identical CDR3. The chain employs TRBV5-1 and TRBJ1-1; no clear D. Per the germline V gene, CDR1 is SGHRS and CDR2 is YFSETQ. CDR3 length: 13 residues. Trimming stripped 0 bases from V and 1 base from J, with 4 bases between. CDR3 loop: CASSLAGNTEAFF. As DNA, the CDR3 is TGCGCCAGCAGCTTGGCCGGGAACACTGAAGCTTTCTTT.